This TCR beta chain was identified during a study of T cell repertoires in cytomegalovirus infection. Study in general: CMV epitopes used comprised recently identified HLA-C-restricted ones and well-studied HLA-B-restricted ones. Matching HLA type, along with CMV infection, was indicated by public TCR beta signatures. Study-wide findings and caveats: Dominant in the ex vivo response were TCR beta clonotypes restricted by HLA-C and specific for CMV. CMV carriers with the relevant HLA were identified by cumulative public TCR beta family frequency.

In regard to this clonotype: Its antigen is currently unknown.

Using its own MiXCR run on the reads, TCRdb lists one record per CDR3 protein. The table lists 700,000 to 950,000 distinct CDR3 sequences, about 33% of them singletons. Sequencing was performed on cultured CD8+ T cells from PBMCs, taken from culture after CMV antigen stimulation. This clonotype originated in a human donor in good health (CMV status not recorded). Some clones in this sample may be carry-over from other donors' samples.

The CDR3 nucleotides read TGCGCCAGCAGCCAAGATGAATGGCCAGGTTTTGAAAAACTGTTTTTT. Its protein is CASSQDEWPGFEKLFF. This chain links TRBV4-1 with TRBJ1-4; D not resolved. The CDR3 has 16 amino acids. Germline CDR1 MGHRA, CDR2 YSYEKL. V was pared by 0 bases and J by 7 bases, with 15 bases between.